These 25 T cell receptor beta chains came from one sample sequenced in a study of cytomegalovirus exposure and HLA in healthy donors. The PCR was carried out with 60 Vbeta primers and 13 Jbeta primers. Measured with immunoSEQ multiplex PCR; TCRdb has only the in-frame clones, and not every one. The sample yields about 94,000 clones, 81% seen once. Specimen: PBMCs. The receptors here all came from a human donor in good health.

The J gene is TRBJ2-7, the V gene TRBV2, with TRBD1 matching over 9 bases. CDR1 and CDR2 from the germline V gene are SNHLY and FYNNEI. CDR3 size: 15 residues. Trimming at V came to 4 bases and at J to 0 bases, leaving 4 bases not matched to a gene. The CDR3 bases are TGTGCCAGCAGTGGAACAGGGGGCCTCTCCTACGAGCAGTACTTC. Protein sequence: CASSGTGGLSYEQYF.

This clone was picked up a small number of times. This chain connects TRBV10-3 to TRBJ2-1; 10 nucleotides match TRBD2. The CDR3 has 14 amino acids. Looked up from germline, CDR1 is ENHRY and CDR2 is SYGVKD. The V and J ends lost 6 bases and 7 bases, in that order; junction bases with no gene match: 6. The chain's CDR3 is CAISIAGGSNEQFF. The DNA of the CDR3 is TGTGCCATCAGCATAGCGGGAGGAAGTAATGAGCAGTTCTTC.

This sequence joins TRBV9 and TRBJ1-1, with 7 bases lining up with TRBD1. The CDR3 runs 11 residues. CDR1 and CDR2 from the germline V gene are SGDLS and YYNGEE. After removal of 7 bases from V and 7 bases from J, the junction contained 4 bases not matched to a gene. The CDR3 loop is CASGRTGEAFF. CDR3 in DNA: TGTGCCAGCGGCCGGACAGGTGAAGCTTTCTTT.

The chain uses TRBV7-2 and TRBJ2-1, with D hard to call. V was pared by 5 bases and J by 7 bases, with 9 bases between. The germline V gene has CDR1 SGHTA and CDR2 FQGNSA. The CDR3 is made up of 12 amino acids. CDR3 DNA sequence: TGTGCCAGCAGCATAGGCGTAAATGAGCAGTTCTTC. This translates into CASSIGVNEQFF.

This chain links TRBV14 with TRBJ2-1; no clear D. V was trimmed by 3 bases and J by 3 bases, leaving 12 bases between them. CDR3 size: 15 residues. Germline V CDR1 and CDR2: SGHDN, FVKESK. Written as DNA, the CDR3 is TGTGCCAGCAGCCACATGATGCTCGGCTACAATGAGCAGTTCTTC. It yields the protein CASSHMMLGYNEQFF.

The CDR3 region is CAWDDGRRGYTF. The CDR3 bases are TGTGCCTGGGATGATGGGAGGCGGGGCTACACCTTC. This sequence joins TRBV30 and TRBJ1-2, with D uncertain. With 5 bases removed from V and 8 bases from J, the gap between germline ends came to 15 bases. CDR1 and CDR2 from the germline V gene are GTSNPN and SVGIG (reference sequence). The CDR3 length is 12 residues.

Comment on this clone: One junction end does not reproduce the germline sequence, and a read error may be involved. The CDR3 reads CASTPLDRPPTLIYEQYF. The CDR3 bases are TGTGCCAGCACACCCCTGGACAGGCCGCCCACCCTTATTTACGAGCAGTACTTC. The genes are TRBV18 and TRBJ2-7; TRBD1 agrees at 7 bases. This CDR3 region has 18 residues. The V gene's germline CDR1 is KGHSH and CDR2 LQKENI. Using reference TRBV18 and TRBJ2-7 for the parts outside the CDR3, the full variable domain is NAGVMQNPRHLVRRRGQEARLRCSPMKGHSHVYWYRQLPEEGLKFMVYLQKENIIDESGMPKERFSAEFPKEGPSILRIQQVVRGDSAAYFCASTPLDRPPTLIYEQYFGPGTRLTVT.

V usage is TRBV14 and J usage is TRBJ1-1; D perhaps matches TRBD1 (5 bases). Deletions cut 1 base from V and 4 bases from J, with 19 bases between. Germline lookup yields CDR1 SGHDN and CDR2 FVKESK. The CDR3 spans 17 residues. In DNA form, the CDR3 reads TGTGCCAGCAGCCAAGGCGACCAGGGCTTGGGTCTCACTGAAGCTTTCTTT. As protein: CASSQGDQGLGLTEAFF.

The chain couples TRBV5-1 to TRBJ2-7; D is perhaps TRBD2 (6 bases). The germline CDR1 and CDR2 sequences are SGHRS and YFSETQ. Trimming left V 0 bases short and J 2 bases short, with 12 bases between. The CDR3 has 15 residues. The CDR3 loop reads CASSLGHAGTYEQYF. CDR3 sequence (DNA): TGCGCCAGCAGCTTGGGGCACGCGGGGACCTACGAGCAGTACTTC.

The chain links TRBV27 to TRBJ2-2; 11 nucleotides line up with TRBD2. Germline loops: CDR1 MNHEY, CDR2 SMNVEV (reference sequence). This CDR3 has 17 residues. J was trimmed by 0 bases and V by 6 bases; bases with no gene match: 6. This chain's CDR3 is CASSTTSGSSNTGELFF. The CDR3 coding sequence is TGTGCCAGCAGCACCACTAGCGGGAGTTCGAACACCGGGGAGCTGTTTTTT.

The V and J genes are TRBV6-4 and TRBJ1-2, with TRBD1 matching 8 bases. Trimming at V came to 4 bases and at J to 4 bases, leaving 2 bases not matched to a gene. This CDR3 spans 13 amino acids. In germline, CDR1 is MRHNA, CDR2 SNTAGT. This CDR3 is CASSGDRGYGYTF. DNA of the CDR3: TGTGCCAGCAGTGGTGACAGGGGCTATGGCTACACCTTC.

The chain carries TRBV18 and TRBJ2-3; 8 bases line up with TRBD2. V lost 3 bases to trimming and J lost 2 bases; unmatched junction nucleotides: 7. Germline V gives CDR1 KGHSH, CDR2 LQKENI. This CDR3 has 16 residues. The CDR3 spells CASSPRGGTHTDTQYF. The DNA for the CDR3 is TGTGCCAGCTCACCTCGGGGGGGGACACACACAGATACGCAGTATTTT.

This clone was counted a few times. The CDR3 DNA follows: TGTGCCAGCAGCCCATCCCGGGGGACTAATGAAAAACTGTTTTTT. It is translated as CASSPSRGTNEKLFF. The V gene is TRBV11-2, the J gene TRBJ1-4; TRBD1 might be the D (5 bases). The CDR3 runs to 15 residues. Trimming shortened V by 5 bases and J by 2 bases, and 12 bases separated the two germline ends. The germline V gene encodes CDR1 SGHAT and CDR2 FQNNGV. Complete variable domain (other parts from reference TRBV11-2 and TRBJ1-4): EAGVAQSPRYKIIEKRQSVAFWCNPISGHATLYWYQQILGQGPKLLIQFQNNGVVDDSQLPKDRFSAERLKGVDSTLKIQPAKLEDSAVYLCASSPSRGTNEKLFFGSGTQLSVL.

This clone was recorded a few times. The chain is built from TRBV28 and TRBJ2-3, with 7 bases aligning to TRBD1. From germline, CDR1 is MDHEN and CDR2 SYDVKM. With V trimmed by 5 bases and J by 5 bases, 10 bases remained unmatched. This CDR3 has 15 residues. The CDR3 bases are TGTGCCAGCAGTCTTCAAGGGGGCCTAAAAGATACGCAGTATTTT. It codes for CASSLQGGLKDTQYF.

This clone was recorded once. This chain joins TRBV2 and TRBJ1-1; 12 bases match TRBD1. Per germline, CDR1 SNHLY and CDR2 FYNNEI. V shed 4 bases, J shed 4 bases, and the junction held 7 bases outside the gene matches. This CDR3 is 16 amino acids long. The CDR3 nucleotides are TGTGCCAGCAGTGGGGGACAGGGGGCCGTCAGCACTGAAGCTTTCTTT. Translated, it gives CASSGGQGAVSTEAFF. Based on the CDR3 plus reference TRBV2 and TRBJ1-1, the full variable domain is EPEVTQTPSHQVTQMGQEVILRCVPISNHLYFYWYRQILGQKVEFLVSFYNNEISEKSEIFDDQFSVERPDGSNFTLKIRSTKLEDSAMYFCASSGGQGAVSTEAFFGQGTRLTVV.

The V call is TRBV19, the J call TRBJ2-3, with D possibly being TRBD2 (6 bases). Germline lookup yields CDR1 LNHDA and CDR2 SQIVND (reference sequence). CDR3 length equals 14 residues. V was trimmed by 8 bases and J by 2 bases, leaving 14 bases between them. In DNA, the CDR3 is TGTGCCAGTCAAACGCGGGACCCCACAGATACGCAGTATTTT. This gives the protein CASQTRDPTDTQYF.

The chain carries TRBV7-8 and TRBJ1-1; D is perhaps TRBD1 (6 bases). CDR1 is SGHVS and CDR2 is FQNEAQ in the germline V gene. The length of the CDR3 is 13 residues. V lost 5 bases, J lost 5 bases, and 12 bases lay in between. Here the CDR3 DNA reads TGTGCCAGCAGCGGCAGGGGTAGGACTGAAGCTTTCTTT. Amino acid sequence: CASSGRGRTEAFF.

The rearrangement uses TRBV5-1 and TRBJ2-3; D possibly corresponds to TRBD1 (5 bases). CDR1 SGHRS and CDR2 YFSETQ come from the germline V gene. The CDR3 covers 14 residues. V gave up 0 bases and J gave up 2 bases, with 7 bases separating them. The chain's CDR3 is CASSLGQYTDTQYF. The CDR3 DNA reads as TGCGCCAGCAGCTTGGGACAGTACACAGATACGCAGTATTTT.

The CDR3 loop reads CASSMSGTGLGDTQYF. The CDR3 region has the DNA TGTGCCAGTAGTATGTCGGGGACTGGGTTAGGAGATACGCAGTATTTT. The V call is TRBV19, the J call TRBJ2-3; D might be TRBD2 (6 bases). The germline CDR1 and CDR2 sequences are LNHDA and SQIVND (reference sequence). This CDR3 has 16 residues. Trimming removed 3 bases at V and 5 bases at J, with 18 bases between.

The gene calls are TRBV7-9 and TRBJ1-2, with D possibly matching TRBD1 (6 bases). From germline, CDR1 is SEHNR and CDR2 FQNEAQ (reference sequence). V dropped 1 base and J dropped 6 bases, with 18 bases sitting between them. The CDR3 sequence is 16 residues long. The CDR3 region is CASSLGGPESYHGYTF. The CDR3 nucleotides are TGTGCCAGCAGCTTAGGGGGGCCTGAGAGTTATCATGGCTACACCTTC. The variable domain in full, with the rest retrieved from reference TRBV7-9 and TRBJ1-2, is DTGVSQNPRHKITKRGQNVTFRCDPISEHNRLYWYRQTLGQGPEFLTYFQNEAQLEKSRLLSDRFSAERPKGSFSTLEIQRTEQGDSAMYLCASSLGGPESYHGYTFGSGTRLTVV.

The chain combines TRBV13 with TRBJ1-6; D unresolved. Trimming removed 8 bases from V and 6 bases from J, with 14 bases in between. Looked up from germline, CDR1 is PRHDT and CDR2 is FYEKMQ (reference sequence). This CDR3 is 14 amino acids long. CDR3 sequence reads: CASEGRNLNSPLHF. In DNA form, the CDR3 reads TGTGCCAGCGAGGGTCGGAACCTTAATTCACCCCTCCACTTT.

This clone was counted between two and nine times. The gene calls are TRBV7-2 and TRBJ2-5, with 9 bases that match TRBD2. There are 13 residues in the CDR3. The germline gives CDR1 SGHTA, CDR2 FQGNSA. V gave up 7 bases and J gave up 5 bases; unmatched junction bases: 5. This CDR3 is CASNGGRGETQYF. The CDR3 DNA follows: TGTGCCAGCAACGGCGGGAGGGGGGAGACCCAGTACTTC.

This chain uses TRBV6-5 with TRBJ1-2; 12 positions agree with TRBD1. The germline CDR1 and CDR2 sequences are MNHEY and SVGAGI. This CDR3 is built from 15 residues. The junction had 7 bases not matched to a gene; V was cut back by 8 bases and J by 3 bases. CDR3 DNA: TGTGCCAGCGGGGCCGGGACAGGGGGCCACTATGGCTACACCTTC. It translates to CASGAGTGGHYGYTF.

The V call is TRBV7-8, the J call TRBJ2-7, with D possibly TRBD1 on 6 matching bases. CDR3 size: 13 residues. The germline V gene has CDR1 SGHVS and CDR2 FQNEAQ. V was shortened by 4 bases and J by 3 bases, with 10 bases between the two germline ends. The CDR3 DNA follows: TGTGCCAGCAGCTCCTCGGACAGCTACGAGCAGTACTTC. This codes for CASSSSDSYEQYF.

This chain uses TRBV18 with TRBJ2-1; TRBD2 might be the D (5 bases). CDR1 and CDR2 (germline): KGHSH, LQKENI. The CDR3 covers 15 residues. Trimming removed 5 bases at V and 7 bases at J, with 18 bases between. DNA for the CDR3: TGTGCCAGCTCAGGTCTCGAGGACTCACGGAATGAGCAGTTCTTC. It encodes CASSGLEDSRNEQFF.